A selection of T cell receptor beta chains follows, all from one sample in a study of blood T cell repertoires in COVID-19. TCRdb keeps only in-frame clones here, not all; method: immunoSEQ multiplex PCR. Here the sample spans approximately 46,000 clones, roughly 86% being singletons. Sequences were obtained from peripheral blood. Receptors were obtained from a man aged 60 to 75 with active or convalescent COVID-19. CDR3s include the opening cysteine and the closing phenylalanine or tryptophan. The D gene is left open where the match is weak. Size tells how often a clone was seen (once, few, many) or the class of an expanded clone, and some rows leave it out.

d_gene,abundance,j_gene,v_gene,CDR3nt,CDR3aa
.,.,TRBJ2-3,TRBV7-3,TGTGCCAGCAGCCGAGGGGGGGCCGATACGCAGTATTTT,CASSRGGADTQYF
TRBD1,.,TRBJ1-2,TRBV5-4,TGTGCCAGCAGCCTAGGACAGGGGGGCTATGGCTACACCTTC,CASSLGQGGYGYTF
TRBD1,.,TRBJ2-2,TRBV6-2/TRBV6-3,TGTGCCAGCAGTCCCAACATAGGGATATCCGGACAGGCGAACACCGGGGAGCTGTTTTTT,CASSPNIGISGQANTGELFF
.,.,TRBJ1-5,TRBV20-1,TGCAGTGCTAGTGGTGTATATGGGCCGAATCAGCCCCAGCATTTT,CSASGVYGPNQPQHF
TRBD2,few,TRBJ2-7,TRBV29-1,TGCAGCGTGAGGGGAGGGGCCGAGCAGTACTTC,CSVRGGAEQYF
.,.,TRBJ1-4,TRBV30,TGTGCCTGGAATCTTGGGGGCGCGGGGGTTAATGAAAAACTGTTTTTT,CAWNLGGAGVNEKLFF
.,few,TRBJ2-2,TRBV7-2,TGTGCCAGCAGCTTAAAGAGTGTTTCTCCCGGGGAGCTGTTTTTT,CASSLKSVSPGELFF
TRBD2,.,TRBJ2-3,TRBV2,TGTGCCAGCAGGAAGGGCGGAGCGGGGGCAGATACGCAGTATTTT,CASRKGGAGADTQYF
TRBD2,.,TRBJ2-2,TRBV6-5,TGTGCCGGTCGAGCGGGGTCCGGGGAGCTGTTTTTT,CAGRAGSGELFF
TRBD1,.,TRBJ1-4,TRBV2,TGTGCCAGCAGTGTACAGGGGTCTGAAAAACTGTTTTTT,CASSVQGSEKLFF
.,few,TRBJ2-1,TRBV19,TGTGCCAGTAGTGACACATACAATGAGCAGTTCTTC,CASSDTYNEQFF
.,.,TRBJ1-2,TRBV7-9,TGTGCCAGCAGCTTAGAATCATATGGCTACACCTTC,CASSLESYGYTF
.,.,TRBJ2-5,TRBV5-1,TGCGCCAGCAGTATCGGGGAGACCCAGTACTTC,CASSIGETQYF
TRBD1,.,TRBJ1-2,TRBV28,TGTGCCAGCACCCACAGGGGGTCAGTTAACTATGGCTACACCTTC,CASTHRGSVNYGYTF
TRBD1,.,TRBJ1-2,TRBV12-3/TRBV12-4,TGTGCCAGCAGTAGACAGGGGCTAGGCTACACCTTC,CASSRQGLGYTF
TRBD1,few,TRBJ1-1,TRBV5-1,TGCGCCAGCAGCTTGGGGACAGGGATATCCACTGAAGCTTTCTTT,CASSLGTGISTEAFF
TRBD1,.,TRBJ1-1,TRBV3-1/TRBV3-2,TGTGCCAGCAGCCAAGGACAGGGGGAAACTGAAGCTTTCTTT,CASSQGQGETEAFF
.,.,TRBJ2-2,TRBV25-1,TGTGCCAGCAGCCCGAAGGGTAGGGGCACCGGGGAGCTGTTTTTT,CASSPKGRGTGELFF
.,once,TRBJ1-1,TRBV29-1,TGCAGCGTTGGTCAGGCAGGGATAGCTTTCTTT,CSVGQAGIAFF
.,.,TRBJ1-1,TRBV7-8,TGTGCCAGCAGCTCCCTGGGTGGGCAGAACACTGAAGCTTTCTTT,CASSSLGGQNTEAFF
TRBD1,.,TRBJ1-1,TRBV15,TGTGCCACCAGCGCGCCGACAGGGGCGGGCACTGAAGCTTTCTTT,CATSAPTGAGTEAFF
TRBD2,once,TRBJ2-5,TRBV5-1,TGCGCCAGCAGCGCCGGGACTAGCGGGGGGCGTCGGGAGACCCAGTACTTC,CASSAGTSGGRRETQYF
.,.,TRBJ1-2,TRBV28,TGTGCCAGCAGGAAGGAGGGGACGGATGGCTACACCTTC,CASRKEGTDGYTF
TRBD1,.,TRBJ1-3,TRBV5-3,TGTGCCAGAAGCTTCGCGACAGGGAAATGTGGAAACACCATATATTTT,CARSFATGKCGNTIYF
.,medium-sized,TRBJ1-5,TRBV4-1,TGCGCCAGCAGCCAAGATTTAGACAGTCAGCCCCAGCATTTT,CASSQDLDSQPQHF
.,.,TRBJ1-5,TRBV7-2,TGTGCCAGCAGCTTATGGGGAGGGGGGGTGTTTCAGCCCCAGCATTTT,CASSLWGGGVFQPQHF
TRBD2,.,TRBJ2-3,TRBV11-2,TGTGCCAGCAGCAGAGTCCTAGCGGGGGACACGCAGTATTTT,CASSRVLAGDTQYF
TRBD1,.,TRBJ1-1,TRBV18,TGTGCCAGCTCACCACAGGGGGCGGGGACTGAAGCTTTCTTT,CASSPQGAGTEAFF
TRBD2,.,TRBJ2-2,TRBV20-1,TGCAGTGCTAGTTATTCGGGGGCGGGGGGCACCGGGGAGCTGTTTTTT,CSASYSGAGGTGELFF
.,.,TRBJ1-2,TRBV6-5,TGTGCCAGCAGACCGGGACAAACCAACTATGGCTACACCTTC,CASRPGQTNYGYTF
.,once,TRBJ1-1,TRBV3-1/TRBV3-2,TGTGCCAGCAGCCCCGCCAGGGGAAGGGCTTTCTTT,CASSPARGRAFF
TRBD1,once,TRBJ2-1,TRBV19,TGTGCCAGTGTTATGACAGGGGGCAATGAGCAGTTCTTC,CASVMTGGNEQFF
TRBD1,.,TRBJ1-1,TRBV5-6,TGTGCCAGCAGCTTAGACAGGGGATATAACACTGAAGCTTTCTTT,CASSLDRGYNTEAFF
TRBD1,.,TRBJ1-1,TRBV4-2,TGTGCCAGCAGCCCTGATGTCTCCGGGACAGGGGGAGGAAACACTGAAGCTTTCTTT,CASSPDVSGTGGGNTEAFF
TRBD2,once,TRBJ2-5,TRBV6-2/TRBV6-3,TGTGCCAGCAGTTACCGACGGGGGGGCCAAGAGACCCAGTACTTC,CASSYRRGGQETQYF
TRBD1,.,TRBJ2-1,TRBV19,TGTGCCAGTAGAAACCAGGACAGGGTCAACAATGAGCAGTTCTTC,CASRNQDRVNNEQFF
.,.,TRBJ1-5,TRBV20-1,TGCAGTGCTAGTGATGGGGGGTCTAACAATCAGCCCCAGCATTTT,CSASDGGSNNQPQHF
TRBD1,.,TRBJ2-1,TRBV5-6,TGTGCCAGCAGCTTATCGACAGGGGGCTACTACAATGAGCAGTTCTTC,CASSLSTGGYYNEQFF
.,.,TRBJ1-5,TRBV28,TGTGCCAGCAGTTTATACGCCCCCAGGGCTAGCAATCAGCCCCAGCATTTT,CASSLYAPRASNQPQHF
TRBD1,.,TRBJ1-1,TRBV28,TGTGCCAGCAGTTCTACCCGACAGGGCGGAGTAGGGACTGAAGCTTTCTTT,CASSSTRQGGVGTEAFF
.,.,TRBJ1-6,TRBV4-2,TGTGCCAGCAGCCAGGACAGTTGGGATTCACCCCTCCACTTT,CASSQDSWDSPLHF
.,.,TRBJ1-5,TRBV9,TGTGCCAGCAGCTGGCAGGGGAATCAGCCCCAGCATTTT,CASSWQGNQPQHF
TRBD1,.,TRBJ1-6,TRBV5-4,TGTGCCAGCAGCCGGGACAGGGGTCTCTATTCACCCCTCCACTTT,CASSRDRGLYSPLHF
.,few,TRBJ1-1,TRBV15,TGTGCCACCAGCAGGGACACAAGGAACACTGAAGCTTTCTTT,CATSRDTRNTEAFF
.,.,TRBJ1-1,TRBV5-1,TGCGCCAGCAGCTTGGACGGGTTGAGGGTCGGCGGTACTGAAGCTTTCTTT,CASSLDGLRVGGTEAFF
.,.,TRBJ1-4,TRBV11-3,TGTGCCAGCAGTTCACATGGGGGAGGAGAAAAACTGTTTTTT,CASSSHGGGEKLFF
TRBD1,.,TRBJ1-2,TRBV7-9,TGTGCCAGCAGCTTAATAACGGACAGGGCGGTTGGCTACACCTTC,CASSLITDRAVGYTF
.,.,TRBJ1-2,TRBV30,TGTGCCTGGAGTGCGTCAGACTTCTACACCTTC,CAWSASDFYTF
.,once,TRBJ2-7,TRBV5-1,TGCGCCAGCAGAAGGGACACCTCCTACGAGCAGTACTTC,CASRRDTSYEQYF
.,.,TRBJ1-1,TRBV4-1,TGCGCCAGCAGCCAAGATCACGGTAGGGGGTCGGGCACTGAAGCTTTCTTT,CASSQDHGRGSGTEAFF
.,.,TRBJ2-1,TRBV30,TGTGCCTGGCACAGATACAATGAGCAGTTCTTC,CAWHRYNEQFF
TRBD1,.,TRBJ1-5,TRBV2,TGTGCCAGCAATGGACAGGGGGGAAATCAGCCCCAGCATTTT,CASNGQGGNQPQHF
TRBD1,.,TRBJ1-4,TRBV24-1,TGTGCCACCAGTGATCCGCTCAGGGGGCGGGCTGAAAAACTGTTTTTT,CATSDPLRGRAEKLFF
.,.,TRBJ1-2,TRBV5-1,TGCGCCAGCAGCGAGTCGGCCGCCGGGCCCCTGGGAGAAGGCTACACCTTC,CASSESAAGPLGEGYTF
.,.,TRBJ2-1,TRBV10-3,TGTGCCATCAGTGAGTCCGCGCCCGACAATGAGCAGTTCTTC,CAISESAPDNEQFF